A selection of T cell receptor beta chains follows, all from one sample in a study of blood T cell repertoires in COVID-19. The method was immunoSEQ multiplex PCR; TCRdb's version includes in-frame clones alone and lacks a portion of them. The sample lists tens of thousands of clones, roughly 78% occurring once. The sample taken for sequencing was peripheral blood. These TCRs come from a woman between 65 and 79 years old with acute or convalescent COVID-19. The CDR3 runs from the conserved cysteine through the conserved F or W. The D gene is left open where the match is weak. Clone size, where shown, is once, few, many, or a class for clones that have expanded.

d_gene	abundance	v_gene	j_gene	CDR3nt	CDR3aa
NA	few	TRBV7-8	TRBJ1-1	TGTGCCAGCAGCGTACGGACAGTCGGCACTGAAGCTTTCTTT	CASSVRTVGTEAFF
TRBD1	NA	TRBV5-1	TRBJ2-2	TGCGCCAGCAGCGCGGGACAGGGGGCGGACACCGGGGAGCTGTTTTTT	CASSAGQGADTGELFF
TRBD1	NA	TRBV7-2	TRBJ1-6	TGTGCCAGCAGCGCAAGGGACAGGGAAAATTCACCCCTCCACTTT	CASSARDRENSPLHF
TRBD1	NA	TRBV7-3	TRBJ2-1	TGTGCCAGCAGCTTGGGCCCCCGGGACAGGGGCAGTGAGCAGTTCTTC	CASSLGPRDRGSEQFF
TRBD2	once	TRBV29-1	TRBJ2-5	TGCAGCGTTGAGGAGACTAGCGGGAGATCAGAGACCCAGTACTTC	CSVEETSGRSETQYF
TRBD1	few	TRBV7-8	TRBJ1-4	TGTGCCAGCAGGGGGACAGGGGGCGTCGAAAAACTGTTTTTT	CASRGTGGVEKLFF
TRBD2	NA	TRBV6-5	TRBJ2-7	TGTGCCAGCAGTTACCTACTAGCGGGAGGGTCCTACGAGCAGTACTTC	CASSYLLAGGSYEQYF
NA	NA	TRBV24-1	TRBJ2-7	TGTGCCACCAGTGACCCGCCAGGGATCGAGCAGTACTTC	CATSDPPGIEQYF
NA	NA	TRBV7-6	TRBJ2-7	TGTGCCAGCAGCTTAGATCAGGGCGGCACCTACGAGCAGTACTTC	CASSLDQGGTYEQYF
TRBD1	NA	TRBV18	TRBJ1-6	TGTGCCAGCTCACCACAAGCGTCAGGGGGCAATTCACCCCTCCACTTT	CASSPQASGGNSPLHF
NA	NA	TRBV5-1	TRBJ2-2	TGCGCCAGCAGCTTGATTATGGGGGCTCTGAACGGGGAGCTGTTTTTT	CASSLIMGALNGELFF
TRBD1	few	TRBV9	TRBJ2-3	TGTGCCAGCAGCGTAGCAGGACAGGGGTGGACAGATACGCAGTATTTT	CASSVAGQGWTDTQYF
TRBD1	NA	TRBV5-4	TRBJ1-2	TGTGCCAGCAGCCGGGACAGGGCCAACTATGGCTACACCTTC	CASSRDRANYGYTF
NA	NA	TRBV28	TRBJ2-1	TGTGCCAGCAGTTTTAAAAGAGGGAGCTCCTACAATGAGCAGTTCTTC	CASSFKRGSSYNEQFF
TRBD1	NA	TRBV27	TRBJ1-1	TGTGCCAGCAGTGGACAGGGTTGGGGCACTGAAGCTTTCTTT	CASSGQGWGTEAFF
TRBD1	NA	TRBV30	TRBJ1-4	TGTGCCTGGAAACCAACCGGGACAGGCTATGAAAAACTGTTTTTT	CAWKPTGTGYEKLFF
NA	NA	TRBV2	TRBJ1-1	TGTGCCAGCCGACAGTTACTGAACACTGAAGCTTTCTTT	CASRQLLNTEAFF
TRBD1	NA	TRBV6-5	TRBJ1-6	TGTGCCAGCAGTTCCGGGACAGGTCGTTACTCACCCCTCCACTTT	CASSSGTGRYSPLHF
NA	few	TRBV5-5	TRBJ2-1	TGTGCCAGCAGCTCGGGACTTCGCGGGCAGTTCTTC	CASSSGLRGQFF
TRBD1	NA	TRBV11-2	TRBJ2-7	TGTGCCAGCAGCCGTGGGGGACAGGGGTACGAGCAGTACTTC	CASSRGGQGYEQYF
TRBD2	few	TRBV18	TRBJ2-5	TGTGCCAGCTCACCAGTTCGGGAGGCACAAGAGACCCAGTACTTC	CASSPVREAQETQYF
NA	NA	TRBV7-3	TRBJ2-5	TGTGCCAGCAGCTTCCCTGAGTTTAGTGGGGCCCAAGAGACCCAGTACTTC	CASSFPEFSGAQETQYF
NA	few	TRBV6-5	TRBJ2-2	TGTGCCAGCAGTTGGCGGGGCAACACCGGGGAGCTGTTTTTT	CASSWRGNTGELFF
TRBD2	NA	TRBV7-9	TRBJ2-2	TGTGCCAGCAGCCGCGGGGGGGCAAACACCGGGGAGCTGTTTTTT	CASSRGGANTGELFF
NA	NA	TRBV27	TRBJ1-1	TGTGCCAGCAGTTTTAACATCAAAATGAACACTGAAGCTTTCTTT	CASSFNIKMNTEAFF
NA	NA	TRBV2	TRBJ2-2	TGTGCCAGCAGTCTTAGCTGGAACACCGGGGAGCTGTTTTTT	CASSLSWNTGELFF